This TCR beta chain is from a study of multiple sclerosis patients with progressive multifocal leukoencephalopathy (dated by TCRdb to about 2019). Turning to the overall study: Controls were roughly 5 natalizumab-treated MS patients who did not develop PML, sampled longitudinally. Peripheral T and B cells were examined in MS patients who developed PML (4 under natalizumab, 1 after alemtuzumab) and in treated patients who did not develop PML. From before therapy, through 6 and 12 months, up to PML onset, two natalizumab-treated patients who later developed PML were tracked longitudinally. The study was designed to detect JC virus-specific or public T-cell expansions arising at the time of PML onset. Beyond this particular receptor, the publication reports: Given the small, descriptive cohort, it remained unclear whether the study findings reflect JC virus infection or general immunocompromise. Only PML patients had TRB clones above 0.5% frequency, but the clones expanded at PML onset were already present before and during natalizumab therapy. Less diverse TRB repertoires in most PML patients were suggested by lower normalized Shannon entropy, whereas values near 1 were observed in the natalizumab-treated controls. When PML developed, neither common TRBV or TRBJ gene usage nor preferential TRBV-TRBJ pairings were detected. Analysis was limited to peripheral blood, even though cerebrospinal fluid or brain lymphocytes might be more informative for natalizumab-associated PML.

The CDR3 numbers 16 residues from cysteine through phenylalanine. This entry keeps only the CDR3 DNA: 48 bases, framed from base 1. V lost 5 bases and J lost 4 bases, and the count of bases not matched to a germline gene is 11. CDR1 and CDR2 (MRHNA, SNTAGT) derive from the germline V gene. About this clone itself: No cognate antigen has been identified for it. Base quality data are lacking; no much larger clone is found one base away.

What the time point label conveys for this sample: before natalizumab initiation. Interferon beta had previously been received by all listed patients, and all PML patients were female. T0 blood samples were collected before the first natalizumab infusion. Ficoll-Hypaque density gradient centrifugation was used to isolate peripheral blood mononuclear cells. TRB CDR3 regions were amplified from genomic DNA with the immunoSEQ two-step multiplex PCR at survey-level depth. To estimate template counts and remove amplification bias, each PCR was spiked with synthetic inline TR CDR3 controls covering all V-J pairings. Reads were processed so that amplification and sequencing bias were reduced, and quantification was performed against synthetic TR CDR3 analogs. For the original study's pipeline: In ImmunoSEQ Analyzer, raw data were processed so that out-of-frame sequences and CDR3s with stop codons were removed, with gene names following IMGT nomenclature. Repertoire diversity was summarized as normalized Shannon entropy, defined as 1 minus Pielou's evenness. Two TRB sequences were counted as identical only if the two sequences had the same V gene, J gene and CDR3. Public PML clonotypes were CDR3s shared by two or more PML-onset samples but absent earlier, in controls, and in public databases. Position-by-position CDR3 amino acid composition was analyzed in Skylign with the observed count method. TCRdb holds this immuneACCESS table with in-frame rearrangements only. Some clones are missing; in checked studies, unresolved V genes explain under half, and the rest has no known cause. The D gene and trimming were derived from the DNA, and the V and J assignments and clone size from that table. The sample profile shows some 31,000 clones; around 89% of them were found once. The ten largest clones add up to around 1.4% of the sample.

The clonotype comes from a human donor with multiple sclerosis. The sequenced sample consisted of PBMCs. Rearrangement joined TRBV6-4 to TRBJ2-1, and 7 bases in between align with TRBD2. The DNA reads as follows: TGTGCCAGCAGTACGCGGGCGGGAGTAGGGTACAATGAGCAGTTCTTC. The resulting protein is CASSTRAGVGYNEQFF.